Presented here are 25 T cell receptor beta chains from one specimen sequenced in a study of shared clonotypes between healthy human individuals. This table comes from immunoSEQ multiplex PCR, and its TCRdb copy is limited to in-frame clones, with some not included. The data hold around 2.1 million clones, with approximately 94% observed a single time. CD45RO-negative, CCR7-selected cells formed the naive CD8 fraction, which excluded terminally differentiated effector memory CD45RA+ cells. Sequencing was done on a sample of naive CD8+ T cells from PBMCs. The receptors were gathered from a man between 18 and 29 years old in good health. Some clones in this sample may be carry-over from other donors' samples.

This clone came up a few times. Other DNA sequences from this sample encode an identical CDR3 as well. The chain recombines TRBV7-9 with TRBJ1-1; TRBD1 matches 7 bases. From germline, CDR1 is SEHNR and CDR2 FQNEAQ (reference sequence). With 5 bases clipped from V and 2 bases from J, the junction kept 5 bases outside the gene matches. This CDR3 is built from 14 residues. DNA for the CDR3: TGTGCCAGCAGCCACCGGGACAGAAACACTGAAGCTTTCTTT. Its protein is CASSHRDRNTEAFF.

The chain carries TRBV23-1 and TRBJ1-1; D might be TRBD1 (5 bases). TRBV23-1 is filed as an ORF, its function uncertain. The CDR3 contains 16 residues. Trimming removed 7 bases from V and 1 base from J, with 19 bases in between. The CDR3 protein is CASTISTEGKNTEAFF. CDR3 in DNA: TGCGCCAGCACCATATCAACGGAGGGGAAGAACACTGAAGCTTTCTTT.

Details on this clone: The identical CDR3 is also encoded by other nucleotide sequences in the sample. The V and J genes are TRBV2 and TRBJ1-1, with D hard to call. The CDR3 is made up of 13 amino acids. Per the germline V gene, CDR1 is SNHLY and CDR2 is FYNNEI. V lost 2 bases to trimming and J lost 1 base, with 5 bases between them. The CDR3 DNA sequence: TGTGCCAGCAGTGAACGAGGGAACACTGAAGCTTTCTTT. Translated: CASSERGNTEAFF.

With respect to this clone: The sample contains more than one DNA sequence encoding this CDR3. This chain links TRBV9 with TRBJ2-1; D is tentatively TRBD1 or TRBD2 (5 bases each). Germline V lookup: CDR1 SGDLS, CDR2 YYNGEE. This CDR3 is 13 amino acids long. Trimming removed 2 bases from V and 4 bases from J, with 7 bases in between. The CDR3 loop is CASSVGRYNEQFF. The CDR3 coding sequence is TGTGCCAGCAGCGTGGGACGATACAATGAGCAGTTCTTC.

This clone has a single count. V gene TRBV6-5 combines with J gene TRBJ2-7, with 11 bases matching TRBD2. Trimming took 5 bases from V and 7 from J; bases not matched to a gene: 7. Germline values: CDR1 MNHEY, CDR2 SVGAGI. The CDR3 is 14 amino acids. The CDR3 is CASSPTSGSSEQYF. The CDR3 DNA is TGTGCCAGCAGTCCTACTAGCGGGAGTTCTGAGCAGTACTTC.

CDR3 region: CASSPLSGRAQETQYF. In DNA, the CDR3 is TGTGCCAGCAGCCCACTTAGCGGGAGGGCGCAAGAGACCCAGTACTTC. The genes are TRBV11-1 and TRBJ2-5; 11 positions match TRBD2. The CDR3 runs 16 residues. CDR1 is SGHAT and CDR2 is FQDESV in the germline V gene (reference sequence). Trimming at V came to 5 bases and at J to 2 bases, leaving 7 bases not matched to a gene.

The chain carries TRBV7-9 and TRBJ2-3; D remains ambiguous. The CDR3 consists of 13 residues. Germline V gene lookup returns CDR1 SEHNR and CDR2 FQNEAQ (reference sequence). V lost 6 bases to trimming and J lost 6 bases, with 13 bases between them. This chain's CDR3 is CASSLTGGDTQYF. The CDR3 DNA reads TGTGCCAGCAGTCTTACCGGTGGCGATACGCAGTATTTT.

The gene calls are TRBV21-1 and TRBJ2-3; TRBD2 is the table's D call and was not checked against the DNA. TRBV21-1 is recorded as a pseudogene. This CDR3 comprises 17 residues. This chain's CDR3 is CASSTGTSGISPVAQYF. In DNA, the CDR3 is TGTGCCAGCAGCACCGGGACTAGCGGGATTAGTCCAGTGGCGCAGTATTTT.

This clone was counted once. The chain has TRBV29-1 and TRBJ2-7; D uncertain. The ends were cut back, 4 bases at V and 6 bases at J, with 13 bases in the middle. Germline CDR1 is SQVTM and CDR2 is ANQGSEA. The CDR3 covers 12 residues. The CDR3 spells CSVVGNGPEQYF. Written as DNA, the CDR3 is TGCAGCGTTGTAGGAAACGGACCCGAGCAGTACTTC.

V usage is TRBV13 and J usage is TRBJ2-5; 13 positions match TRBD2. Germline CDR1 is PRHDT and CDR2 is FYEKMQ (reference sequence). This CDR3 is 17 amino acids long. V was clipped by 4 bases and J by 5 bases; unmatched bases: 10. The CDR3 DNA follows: TGTGCCAGCAGCTACGAACTAGCGGGAGGGCCAGGGGAGACCCAGTACTTC. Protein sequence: CASSYELAGGPGETQYF. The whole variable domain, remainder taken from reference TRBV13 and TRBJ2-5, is AAGVIQSPRHLIKEKRETATLKCYPIPRHDTVYWYQQGPGQDPQFLISFYEKMQSDKGSIPDRFSAQQFSDYHSELNMSSLELGDSALYFCASSYELAGGPGETQYFGPGTRLLVL.

CDR3 coding DNA: TGTGCCAGCAGCTTGATCCGGGAGCGACCCTACGAGCAGTACTTC. This codes for CASSLIRERPYEQYF. The chain is built from TRBV5-6 and TRBJ2-7, with a weak D call TRBD2 (6 bases). Trimming shortened V by 1 base and J by 2 bases, and 13 bases separated the two germline ends. The CDR3 spans 15 residues. The germline V gene encodes CDR1 SGHDT and CDR2 YYEEEE.

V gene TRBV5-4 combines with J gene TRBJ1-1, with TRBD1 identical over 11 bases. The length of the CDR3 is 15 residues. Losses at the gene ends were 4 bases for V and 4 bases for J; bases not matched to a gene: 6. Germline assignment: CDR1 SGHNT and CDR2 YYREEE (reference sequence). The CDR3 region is CASSLGQGAITEAFF. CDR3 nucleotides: TGTGCCAGCAGCCTTGGACAGGGGGCTATCACTGAAGCTTTCTTT.

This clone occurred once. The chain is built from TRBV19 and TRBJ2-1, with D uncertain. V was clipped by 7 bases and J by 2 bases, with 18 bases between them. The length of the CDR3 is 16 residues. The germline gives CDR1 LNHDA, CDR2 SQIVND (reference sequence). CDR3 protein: CASTSAVGLPYNEQFF. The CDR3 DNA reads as TGTGCCAGTACTTCCGCTGTAGGGTTACCCTACAATGAGCAGTTCTTC.

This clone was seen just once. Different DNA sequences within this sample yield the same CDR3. The CDR3 sequence is CASSLGKNIQYF. The CDR3 nucleotides are TGTGCCAGCAGCTTAGGCAAAAACATTCAGTACTTC. The chain carries TRBV11-2 and TRBJ2-4; D is uncertain. Germline V gene lookup returns CDR1 SGHAT and CDR2 FQNNGV. CDR3 length equals 12 residues. The ends were cut back, 1 base at V and 3 bases at J, with 1 base in the middle.

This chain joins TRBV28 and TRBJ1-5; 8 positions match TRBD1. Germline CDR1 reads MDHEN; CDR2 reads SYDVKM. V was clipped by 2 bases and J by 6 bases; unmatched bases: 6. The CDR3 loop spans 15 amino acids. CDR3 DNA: TGTGCCAGCAGTTTACTGGACAGGGAACTTCAGCCCCAGCATTTT. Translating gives CASSLLDRELQPQHF. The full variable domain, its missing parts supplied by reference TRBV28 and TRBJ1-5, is DVKVTQSSRYLVKRTGEKVFLECVQDMDHENMFWYRQDPGLGLRLIYFSYDVKMKEKGDIPEGYSVSREKKERFSLILESASTNQTSMYLCASSLLDRELQPQHFGDGTRLSIL.

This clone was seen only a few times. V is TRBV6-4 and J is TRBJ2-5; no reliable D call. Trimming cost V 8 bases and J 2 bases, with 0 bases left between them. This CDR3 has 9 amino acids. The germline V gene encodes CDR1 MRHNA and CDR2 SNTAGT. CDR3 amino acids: CASQETQYF. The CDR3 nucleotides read TGTGCCAGCCAAGAGACCCAGTACTTC.

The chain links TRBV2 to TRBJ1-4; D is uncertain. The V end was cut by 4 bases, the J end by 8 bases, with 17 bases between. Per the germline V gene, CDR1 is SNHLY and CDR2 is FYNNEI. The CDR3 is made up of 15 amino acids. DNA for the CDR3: TGTGCCAGCAGTGTTGGTCGTTCGCCCTTGGAAAAACTGTTTTTT. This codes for CASSVGRSPLEKLFF.

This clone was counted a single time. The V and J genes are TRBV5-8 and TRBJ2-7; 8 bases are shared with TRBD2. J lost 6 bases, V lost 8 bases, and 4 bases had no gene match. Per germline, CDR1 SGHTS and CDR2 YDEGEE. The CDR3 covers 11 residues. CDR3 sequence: CARGSGIEQYF. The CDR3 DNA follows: TGTGCCAGGGGTAGCGGGATCGAGCAGTACTTC.

CDR3 DNA: TGTGCCAGCAGCTTACGGGAGGAGCAAGAGACCCAGTACTTC. It yields the protein CASSLREEQETQYF. This chain joins TRBV7-8 and TRBJ2-5; 7 bases are a match to TRBD2. The CDR3 consists of 14 residues. The V and J ends lost 2 bases and 2 bases, in that order; junction bases with no gene match: 2. Germline V gene data show CDR1 as SGHVS and CDR2 as FQNEAQ.

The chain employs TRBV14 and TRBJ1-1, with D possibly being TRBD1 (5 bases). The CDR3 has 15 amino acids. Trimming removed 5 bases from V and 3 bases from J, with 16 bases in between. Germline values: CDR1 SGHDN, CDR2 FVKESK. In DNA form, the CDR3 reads TGTGCCAGCAGCAAGGGAGGCTGGGGGGACACTGAAGCTTTCTTT. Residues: CASSKGGWGDTEAFF. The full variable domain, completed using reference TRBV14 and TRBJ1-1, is EAGVTQFPSHSVIEKGQTVTLRCDPISGHDNLYWYRRVMGKEIKFLLHFVKESKQDESGMPNNRFLAERTGGTYSTLKVQPAELEDSGVYFCASSKGGWGDTEAFFGQGTRLTVV.

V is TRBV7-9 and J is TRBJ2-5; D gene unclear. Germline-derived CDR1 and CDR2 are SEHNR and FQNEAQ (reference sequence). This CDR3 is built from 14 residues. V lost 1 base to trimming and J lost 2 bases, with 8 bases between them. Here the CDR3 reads CASSLGQLQETQYF. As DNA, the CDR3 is TGTGCCAGCAGCTTAGGGCAACTACAAGAGACCCAGTACTTC.

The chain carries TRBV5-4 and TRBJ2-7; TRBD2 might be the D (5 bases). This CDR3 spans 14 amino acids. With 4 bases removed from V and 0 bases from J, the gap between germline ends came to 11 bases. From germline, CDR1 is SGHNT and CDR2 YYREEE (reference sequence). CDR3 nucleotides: TGTGCCAGCAGCGAAGGGAGAGGCTCCTACGAGCAGTACTTC. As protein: CASSEGRGSYEQYF. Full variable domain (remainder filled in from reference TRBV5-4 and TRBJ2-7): ETGVTQSPTHLIKTRGQQVTLRCSSQSGHNTVSWYQQALGQGPQFIFQYYREEENGRGNFPPRFSGLQFPNYSSELNVNALELDDSALYLCASSEGRGSYEQYFGPGTRLTVT.

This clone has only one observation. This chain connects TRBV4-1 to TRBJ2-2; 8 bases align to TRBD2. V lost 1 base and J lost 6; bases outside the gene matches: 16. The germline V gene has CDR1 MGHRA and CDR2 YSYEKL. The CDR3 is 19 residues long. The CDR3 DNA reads TGCGCCAGCAGCCAAGTTACAGTAGCGGGGTCGATCGGGGCCGGGGAGCTGTTTTTT. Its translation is CASSQVTVAGSIGAGELFF.

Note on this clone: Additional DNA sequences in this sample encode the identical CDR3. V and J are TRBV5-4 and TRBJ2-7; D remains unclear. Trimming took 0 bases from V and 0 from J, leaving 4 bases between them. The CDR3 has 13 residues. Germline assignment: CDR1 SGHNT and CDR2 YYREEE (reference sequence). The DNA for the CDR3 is TGTGCCAGCAGCTTGGGCGTCTCCTACGAGCAGTACTTC. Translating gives CASSLGVSYEQYF.

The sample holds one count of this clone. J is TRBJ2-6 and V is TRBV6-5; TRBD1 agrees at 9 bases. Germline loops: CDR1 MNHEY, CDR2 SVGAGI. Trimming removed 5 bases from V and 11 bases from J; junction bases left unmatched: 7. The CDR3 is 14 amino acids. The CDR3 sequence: CASSIGTGWDVLTF. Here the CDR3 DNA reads TGTGCCAGCAGTATCGGGACAGGGTGGGACGTCCTGACTTTC.